The next 28 T cell receptor beta chains were all read from a single sample in a study of long-term antiretroviral therapy in people with HIV (dated by TCRdb to 2021 to 2024). The immunoSEQ hsTCRB v3.0 assay was used at survey level resolution to sequence the TRB variable region. This is the immuneACCESS table as TCRdb keeps it, with only in-frame sequences that have V and J called. A part of the clones is gone; compared with another copy, unresolved V genes explain less than half, and the rest is unexplained. Counted in this sample were 25,000 to 30,000 clones; 85% to 90% of them appeared once. The top ten hold approximately 8.3% of the sample. Specimen: unsorted PBMCs, collected 3.2 years before starting antiretroviral therapy. The source of these receptors is a man aged 45-65 years with HIV.

V usage is TRBV4-3 and J usage is TRBJ1-4, with 9 nucleotides matching TRBD1. CDR3 length equals 15 residues. V lost 3 bases and J lost 7; bases outside the gene matches: 6. In germline, CDR1 is LGHNA, CDR2 YSLEER. CDR3 protein: CASSQTGTGSEKLFF. The DNA of the CDR3 is TGCGCCAGCAGCCAGACCGGGACAGGGAGTGAAAAACTGTTTTTT.

The rearrangement joins TRBV4-1 to TRBJ2-5; D perhaps matches TRBD1 (8 bases). Germline-derived CDR1 and CDR2 are MGHRA and YSYEKL. V was trimmed by 1 base and J by 0 bases, leaving 18 bases between them. The CDR3 sequence is 18 residues long. The CDR3 DNA sequence: TGCGCCAGCAGCCAAGGGCCTCGGGGGGACAGGTACCAAGAGACCCAGTACTTC. Its protein is CASSQGPRGDRYQETQYF.

The chain uses TRBV11-2 and TRBJ1-2, with 8 positions matching TRBD1. The CDR3 runs to 15 residues. J gave up 3 bases and V 8 bases, and 11 bases lay outside the gene matches. Germline V lookup: CDR1 SGHAT, CDR2 FQNNGV. CDR3 coding DNA: TGTGCCAGCGGAAAATCGACAGGGGTGGACTATGGCTACACCTTC. Its protein product is CASGKSTGVDYGYTF.

The J gene is TRBJ2-3, the V gene TRBV5-1; no clear D gene. The CDR3 consists of 17 residues. V lost 4 bases, J lost 0 bases, and 18 bases lay in between. Germline V gives CDR1 SGHRS, CDR2 YFSETQ. CDR3 DNA: TGCGCCAGCAGCCCCCTTTTGACGATCGGTAGCACAGATACGCAGTATTTT. Translating it yields CASSPLLTIGSTDTQYF.

J is TRBJ2-7 and V is TRBV6-1; D call uncertain. The germline V gene has CDR1 MNHNS and CDR2 SASEGT. V was cut by 3 bases and J by 3 bases, with 6 bases left in between. The CDR3 length is 12 residues. The CDR3 DNA sequence: TGTGCCAGCAGTGAGCACGTCTACGAGCAGTACTTC. It encodes CASSEHVYEQYF.

The chain couples TRBV18 to TRBJ2-7; D ambiguous. Per the germline V gene, CDR1 is KGHSH and CDR2 is LQKENI. The CDR3 contains 13 residues. Trimming cost V 3 bases and J 6 bases, with 12 bases left between them. CDR3 sequence reads: CASSPQLKGEQYF. CDR3 coding DNA: TGTGCCAGCTCACCCCAACTTAAGGGCGAGCAGTACTTC. Complete variable domain (other parts from reference TRBV18 and TRBJ2-7): NAGVMQNPRHLVRRRGQEARLRCSPMKGHSHVYWYRQLPEEGLKFMVYLQKENIIDESGMPKERFSAEFPKEGPSILRIQQVVRGDSAAYFCASSPQLKGEQYFGPGTRLTVT.

The chain employs TRBV29-1 and TRBJ2-1; the match to TRBD1 covers 7 bases. Germline trimming cut 7 bases from V and 3 bases from J; bases unmatched to any gene: 9. Germline values: CDR1 SQVTM, CDR2 ANQGSEA. The CDR3 has 14 amino acids. The CDR3 nucleotides are TGCAGCGCCCACCCGGGACAGAACTACAATGAGCAGTTCTTC. This codes for CSAHPGQNYNEQFF.

The chain is built from TRBV28 and TRBJ1-5; tentative D call: TRBD1 (6 bases). The germline CDR1 and CDR2 sequences are MDHEN and SYDVKM. V lost 8 bases, J lost 0 bases, and 23 bases lay in between. The CDR3 length is 18 residues. CDR3 protein: CASPPGGADTYSNQPQHF. The CDR3 nucleotides read TGTGCCAGCCCACCCGGGGGGGCGGACACCTATAGCAATCAGCCCCAGCATTTT.

The J gene is TRBJ1-1, the V gene TRBV28; 8 bases align to TRBD1. V gave up 5 bases and J gave up 6 bases; unmatched junction bases: 5. CDR1 MDHEN and CDR2 SYDVKM come from the germline V gene. The CDR3 totals 13 residues. The CDR3 loop is CASSPDRAPEAFF. The CDR3 DNA sequence: TGTGCCAGCAGTCCGGACAGGGCCCCTGAAGCTTTCTTT.

V gene TRBV5-1 combines with J gene TRBJ1-3; tentatively, D is TRBD1 (6 bases). Germline loops: CDR1 SGHRS, CDR2 YFSETQ. Trimming took 4 bases from V and 1 from J, leaving 12 bases between them. This CDR3 is 15 amino acids long. DNA of the CDR3: TGCGCCAGCAGCCCACAGGGACCATCTGGAAACACCATATATTTT. This codes for CASSPQGPSGNTIYF. Looking up the rest from reference TRBV5-1 and TRBJ1-3 gives the full variable domain: KAGVTQTPRYLIKTRGQQVTLSCSPISGHRSVSWYQQTPGQGLQFLFEYFSETQRNKGNFPGRFSGRQFSNSRSEMNVSTLELGDSALYLCASSPQGPSGNTIYFGEGSWLTVV.

This chain uses TRBV9 with TRBJ1-4, with D tentatively TRBD1 (6 bases). Germline CDR1 SGDLS, CDR2 YYNGEE. Trimming pared 4 bases from V and 4 bases from J, leaving 20 bases between. The CDR3 has 17 amino acids. The DNA for the CDR3 is TGTGCCAGCAGCCACTCATTAGCGACAGGAAATAATGAAAAACTGTTTTTT. Translated: CASSHSLATGNNEKLFF.

This clone was seen only a few times. The V gene is TRBV5-4, the J gene TRBJ2-1; 13 nucleotides agree with TRBD2. This CDR3 is 16 amino acids long. CDR1 is SGHNT and CDR2 is YYREEE in the germline V gene (reference sequence). Unmatched junction bases numbered 8, after V lost 7 bases and J lost 4 bases. The CDR3 coding sequence is TGTGCCAGCCGATCCGGGACTAGCGGGATGTACAATGAGCAGTTCTTC. Its protein is CASRSGTSGMYNEQFF.

The genes are TRBV4-3 and TRBJ1-3; no clear D. The V end lost 0 bases, the J end lost 2 bases, and 8 bases lay between the germline ends. This CDR3 has 15 amino acids. The germline V gene has CDR1 LGHNA and CDR2 YSLEER. The CDR3: CASSQDPATGNTIYF. CDR3 nucleotides: TGCGCCAGCAGCCAAGACCCCGCGACTGGAAACACCATATATTTT.

This clone appeared once. The J gene is TRBJ2-3, the V gene TRBV7-3; D is unclear. The germline V gene encodes CDR1 SGHTA and CDR2 FQGTGA. CDR3 size: 12 residues. Trimming shortened V by 5 bases and J by 2 bases, and 5 bases separated the two germline ends. In DNA, the CDR3 is TGTGCCAGCAGCAATCCCACAGATACGCAGTATTTT. Protein: CASSNPTDTQYF.

The chain carries TRBV28 and TRBJ1-2, with D possibly being TRBD1 (6 bases). The CDR3 loop spans 12 amino acids. Trimming removed 7 bases from V and 11 bases from J, with 17 bases in between. Germline V CDR1 and CDR2: MDHEN, SYDVKM. This CDR3 is CASTGPGVVYTF. The DNA for the CDR3 is TGTGCCAGCACTGGCCCAGGGGTGGTTTACACCTTC.

This chain uses TRBV6-1 with TRBJ1-2, with D perhaps TRBD1 (5 bases). Germline CDR1 and CDR2: MNHNS and SASEGT. The CDR3 totals 15 residues. Trimming left V 3 bases short and J 8 bases short, with 19 bases between. CDR3 amino acids: CASSDSDWGSSGYTF. The CDR3 DNA sequence: TGTGCCAGCAGTGATTCTGACTGGGGGTCAAGCGGCTACACCTTC.

The gene calls are TRBV18 and TRBJ1-4; 8 bases are a match to TRBD1. The J segment lost 4 bases and the V segment lost 2 bases, leaving 3 bases of the junction unmatched. Germline values: CDR1 KGHSH, CDR2 LQKENI. The CDR3 loop spans 15 amino acids. The CDR3 DNA reads TGTGCCAGCTCACCAGGACAGGGACTTAATGAAAAACTGTTTTTT. Its protein product is CASSPGQGLNEKLFF. The full variable domain, completed using reference TRBV18 and TRBJ1-4, is NAGVMQNPRHLVRRRGQEARLRCSPMKGHSHVYWYRQLPEEGLKFMVYLQKENIIDESGMPKERFSAEFPKEGPSILRIQQVVRGDSAAYFCASSPGQGLNEKLFFGSGTQLSVL.

The chain uses TRBV25-1 and TRBJ2-1, with 7 nucleotides matching TRBD1. Germline lookup yields CDR1 MGHDK and CDR2 SYGVNS. There are 15 residues in the CDR3. V lost 4 bases to trimming and J lost 7 bases; unmatched junction nucleotides: 10. The CDR3 sequence: CASSVGGSEVNEQFF. The CDR3 DNA reads as TGTGCCAGCAGTGTAGGGGGCAGTGAGGTAAATGAGCAGTTCTTC.

The CDR3 loop reads CASSLLGRDTQYF. The CDR3 nucleotides are TGTGCCAGCAGCTTATTAGGGAGAGATACGCAGTATTTT. The chain has TRBV7-6 and TRBJ2-3, with a tentative D call TRBD2 (5 bases). Germline V gives CDR1 SGHVS, CDR2 FNYEAQ. Deletions cut 2 bases from V and 5 bases from J, with 8 bases between. This CDR3 spans 13 amino acids.

The V call is TRBV6-1, the J call TRBJ2-2; no clear D gene. V lost 8 bases, J lost 1 base, and 11 bases lay in between. Germline V gene sequence: CDR1 MNHNS, CDR2 SASEGT. This CDR3 has 14 residues. The CDR3 nucleotides read TGTGCCAGCGGGCAAAACAGGAACACCGGGGAGCTGTTTTTT. It specifies CASGQNRNTGELFF.

J is TRBJ2-3 and V is TRBV7-2; possibly TRBD1 or TRBD2 for D (6 bases each). Trimming cost V 1 base and J 0 bases, with 11 bases left between them. The CDR3 spans 16 residues. The germline V gene encodes CDR1 SGHTA and CDR2 FQGNSA. CDR3 bases: TGTGCCAGCAGCTTAGGAAGGGGGAGGAGCACAGATACGCAGTATTTT. It is translated as CASSLGRGRSTDTQYF.

The rearrangement links TRBV30 to TRBJ1-2; D uncertain. Germline CDR1 is GTSNPN and CDR2 is SVGIG (reference sequence). The CDR3 has 12 amino acids. V lost 1 base and J 5 bases, leaving 8 bases between the germline ends. The CDR3 region is CAWSDTVYGYTF. CDR3 nucleotides: TGTGCCTGGAGTGATACGGTATATGGCTACACCTTC.

The chain links TRBV11-2 to TRBJ2-5; D call uncertain. Germline CDR1 is SGHAT and CDR2 is FQNNGV. The CDR3 contains 14 residues. V shed 0 bases and J shed 0 bases, with 5 bases lying between them. The CDR3 DNA sequence: TGTGCCAGCAGCTTAGACTGGAACCAAGAGACCCAGTACTTC. Its protein product is CASSLDWNQETQYF.

CDR3 sequence: CASSREDGWNYGYTF. CDR3 nucleotide sequence: TGTGCCAGCTCCAGAGAGGACGGATGGAACTATGGCTACACCTTC. The chain combines TRBV18 with TRBJ1-2; unclear D gene. The CDR3 consists of 15 residues. Germline values: CDR1 KGHSH, CDR2 LQKENI. Trimming cost V 6 bases and J 2 bases, with 16 bases left between them.

This sequence joins TRBV30 and TRBJ1-2, with unresolved D. Germline values: CDR1 GTSNPN, CDR2 SVGIG (reference sequence). V was shortened by 3 bases and J by 4 bases, with 15 bases between the two germline ends. There are 14 residues in the CDR3. The CDR3 reads CAWSVGSFFYGYTF. Written as DNA, the CDR3 is TGTGCCTGGAGCGTAGGGTCTTTCTTCTATGGCTACACCTTC.

This clone has a handful of counts. The DNA for the CDR3 is TGTGCCAGCAGCTTAGAGGGTTCGGGCTACGAGCAGTACTTC. Protein: CASSLEGSGYEQYF. This chain links TRBV7-9 with TRBJ2-7; D not resolved. V dropped 1 base and J dropped 3 bases, with 10 bases sitting between them. Looked up from germline, CDR1 is SEHNR and CDR2 is FQNEAQ (reference sequence). This CDR3 is 14 amino acids long.

The rearrangement links TRBV5-1 to TRBJ2-5; D may correspond to TRBD1 or TRBD2 (5 bases each). The CDR3 is 14 residues long. V dropped 3 bases and J dropped 1 base, with 10 bases sitting between them. The germline V gene encodes CDR1 SGHRS and CDR2 YFSETQ. The DNA for the CDR3 is TGCGCCAGCAGCTCAGTTGGGGGCCAAGAGACCCAGTACTTC. Translation gives CASSSVGGQETQYF.

This clone was seen only once. The chain joins TRBV18 to TRBJ2-5; D remains ambiguous. Germline assignment: CDR1 KGHSH and CDR2 LQKENI. Trimming cost V 0 bases and J 2 bases, with 10 bases left between them. This CDR3 is 15 amino acids long. The CDR3 loop reads CASSPPSVQQETQYF. The DNA for the CDR3 is TGTGCCAGCTCACCACCGTCGGTGCAGCAAGAGACCCAGTACTTC.